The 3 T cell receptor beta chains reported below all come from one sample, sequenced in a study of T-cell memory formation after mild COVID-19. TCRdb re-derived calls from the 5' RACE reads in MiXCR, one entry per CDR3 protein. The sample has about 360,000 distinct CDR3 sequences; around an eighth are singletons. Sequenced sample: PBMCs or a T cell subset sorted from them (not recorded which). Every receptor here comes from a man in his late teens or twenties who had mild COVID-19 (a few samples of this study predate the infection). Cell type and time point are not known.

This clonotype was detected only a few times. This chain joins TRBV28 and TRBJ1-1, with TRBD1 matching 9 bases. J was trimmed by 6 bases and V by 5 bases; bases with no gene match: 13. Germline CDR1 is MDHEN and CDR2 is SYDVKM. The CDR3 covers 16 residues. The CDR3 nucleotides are TGTGCCAGCAGTGAACAGGGGGCCCACTCCCGCGCTGAAGCTTTCTTT. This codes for CASSEQGAHSRAEAFF.

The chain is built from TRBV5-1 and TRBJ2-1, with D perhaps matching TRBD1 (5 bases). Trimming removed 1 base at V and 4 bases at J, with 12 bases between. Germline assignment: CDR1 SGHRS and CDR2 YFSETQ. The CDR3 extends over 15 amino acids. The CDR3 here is CASSLKTVSYNEQFF. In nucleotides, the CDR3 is TGCGCCAGCAGCTTGAAGACAGTTTCGTACAATGAGCAGTTCTTC.

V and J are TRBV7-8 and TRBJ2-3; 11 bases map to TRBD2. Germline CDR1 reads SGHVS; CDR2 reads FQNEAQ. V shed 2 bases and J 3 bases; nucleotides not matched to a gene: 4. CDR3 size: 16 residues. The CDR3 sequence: CASSLIWTSGTDTQYF. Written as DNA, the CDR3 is TGTGCCAGCAGCTTAATTTGGACTAGCGGGACAGATACGCAGTATTTT.